This T cell receptor (beta chain) was sequenced during a study of T-cell reconstitution after alpha-beta-depleted transplantation in children. This clonotype came up many times. This CDR3 spans 12 amino acids. V was clipped by 6 bases and J by 1 base, with 7 bases between them. CDR1 is MGHRA, CDR2 YSYEKL, per germline. TCRbeta library preparation incorporated unique molecular identifiers. TCRdb re-called the PCR reads through MiXCR, storing one row per CDR3 protein. The profile shows fewer than 130,000 distinct CDR3 sequences, 10% of them singletons. This receptor was identified in a human donor who donated a stem cell graft to a child with acute lymphoblastic leukemia. V usage is TRBV4-1 and J usage is TRBJ2-7; no firm D call. The sequenced sample was PBMCs from the stem cell graft donor, obtained from the stem cell graft. The CDR3 loop reads CASSGYSYEQYF. The CDR3 DNA follows: TGCGCCAGCAGTGGTTATTCCTACGAGCAGTACTTC.